This T cell receptor (beta chain) was obtained from a study of blood T cells in healthy people across ages. CDR3 length: 15 residues. V lost 2 bases, J lost 8 bases, and 7 bases stayed unmatched. The germline CDR1 and CDR2 sequences are WNHNN and SYGVQD (reference sequence). The second PCR ran roughly 6 to 11 cycles with a sample-barcoded 5' primer and J-beta primers. There were at least 3 million CDR3-containing paired-end reads obtained from each sample. TCRdb re-called the 5' RACE reads with MiXCR, one entry per CDR3 protein. The table shows around 800,000 distinct CDR3 sequences, with 25% to 30% occurring only once. This sample was shared with a second study, whose subject was T cells of mothers and their children. In that study: The extracted RNA was employed in its entirety for cDNA synthesis, at roughly 1.5 ug per 15 ul.

The rearrangement uses TRBV10-1 and TRBJ2-1; 9 positions agree with TRBD1. Input material: blood. This sequence originates from a boy aged 5-17 years in good health. The CDR3, as DNA: TGCGCCAGCAGTGAGGGGGGACAGGGTGGCGATGAGCAGTTCTTC. Translation: CASSEGGQGGDEQFF.